This T cell receptor (beta chain) was captured by sequencing in a study of blood T cell repertoires in COVID-19. Study context: COVID-19 samples from acute and convalescent phases originated in the United States, Italy and Spain.

Assay: immunoSEQ multiplex PCR; the TCRdb copy retains only in-frame clones and omits some. Of some 300,000 clones in the sample, 88% were seen once. Germline-derived CDR1 and CDR2 are KGHSH and LQKENI. The junction had 10 bases not matched to a gene; V was cut back by 5 bases and J by 3 bases. This CDR3 has 15 amino acids. Assignments of participants to cohorts depended upon their own reported clinical history. The sequence was obtained from a woman aged 25 to 39 who had recovered from COVID-19. What was sequenced was PBMCs or T cells enriched from blood (not recorded which). V is TRBV18 and J is TRBJ2-7, with 7 bases that match TRBD1. The CDR3 protein is CASSTLTGFLYEQYF. In DNA form, the CDR3 reads TGTGCCAGCTCAACCTTGACAGGGTTCCTCTACGAGCAGTACTTC.